Listed here is a single TCR beta chain. Its antigen is currently unknown. These data come from a study of identical twins. Broader study findings: Sequences that were beta out-of-frame showed weaker excess twin sharing. Cross-sectional statistical analysis was relied on for the conclusions, without the same donors being followed. Twin-shared out-of-frame alpha sequences were enriched for low generation probability.

MiXCR, applied by TCRdb to the 5' RACE reads, yields one record per CDR3 protein. The sample shows 300,000 to 400,000 distinct CDR3 sequences, 9% of them seen only once. The CDR3 length is 16 residues. The ends were cut back, 2 bases at V and 0 bases at J, with 12 bases in the middle. Germline-derived CDR1 and CDR2 are SGHVS and FQNEAQ. The sample comprised naive T cells sorted from blood. The receptor's source is a woman aged 50 to 60 in good health. The V call is TRBV7-8, the J call TRBJ2-3, with D unclear. This CDR3 is CASSLHPSDSTDTQYF. The CDR3 DNA is TGTGCCAGCAGCTTACATCCCAGCGATAGCACAGATACGCAGTATTTT.